A selection of T cell receptor beta chains follows, all from one sample in a study of response to subunit inactivated influenza vaccine. Via MiXCR, TCRdb re-called the RT-PCR reads, giving one row per CDR3 protein. The sample lists 500,000 to 550,000 distinct CDR3 sequences; under 9% were seen once. The specimen was PBMCs from blood, collected around 25 months after vaccination. These receptors were obtained from a man aged 45-69 years who received an inactivated influenza vaccine. CDR3s include the opening cysteine and the closing phenylalanine or tryptophan. A D gene is named only where the DNA matches it firmly. Size is omitted from some rows. Given values are once, few, many or a class for expanded clones.

CDR3 protein: CSAREVAGSYEQYF; CDR3 DNA: TGCAGTGCTAGAGAAGTTGCAGGCTCCTACGAGCAGTACTTC; J gene: TRBJ2-7; D gene: -; clone size: few; V gene: TRBV20-1
CDR3 protein: CASSQDSDNEQFF; CDR3 DNA: TGTGCCAGCAGTCAGGACAGCGACAATGAGCAGTTCTTC; J gene: TRBJ2-1; D gene: -; clone size: few; V gene: TRBV7-2
CDR3 protein: CSARENSYEQYF; CDR3 DNA: TGCAGTGCTAGAGAAAATTCCTACGAGCAGTACTTC; J gene: TRBJ2-7; D gene: -; clone size: many; V gene: TRBV20-1
CDR3 protein: CASSLLRRNNYGYTF; CDR3 DNA: TGTGCCAGCAGTCTTCTCAGGAGGAATAACTATGGCTACACCTTC; J gene: TRBJ1-2; D gene: -; clone size: -; V gene: TRBV6-1
CDR3 protein: CASSLGLMNTGELFF; CDR3 DNA: TGTGCCAGCAGCCTGGGACTGATGAACACCGGGGAGCTGTTTTTT; J gene: TRBJ2-2; D gene: -; clone size: -; V gene: TRBV7-2
CDR3 protein: CASSPDRAYQETQYF; CDR3 DNA: TGTGCCAGCTCACCAGACAGGGCTTACCAAGAGACCCAGTACTTC; J gene: TRBJ2-5; D gene: TRBD1; clone size: -; V gene: TRBV18
CDR3 protein: CASSKRASPDQYSYNEQFF; CDR3 DNA: TGTGCCAGCAGTAAGAGGGCTAGCCCCGATCAGTACTCCTACAATGAGCAGTTCTTC; J gene: TRBJ2-1; D gene: -; clone size: few; V gene: TRBV2
CDR3 protein: CASSYYGRPTDTQYF; CDR3 DNA: TGTGCCAGCAGTTACTACGGGCGCCCCACAGATACGCAGTATTTT; J gene: TRBJ2-3; D gene: -; clone size: many; V gene: TRBV6-2/TRBV6-3
CDR3 protein: CASTRDLGAYEQYF; CDR3 DNA: TGTGCCAGCACAAGGGACCTCGGGGCCTACGAGCAGTACTTC; J gene: TRBJ2-7; D gene: -; clone size: -; V gene: TRBV2
CDR3 protein: CASWRQGVDNEQFF; CDR3 DNA: TGTGCCAGCTGGCGACAGGGGGTCGACAATGAGCAGTTCTTC; J gene: TRBJ2-1; D gene: TRBD1; clone size: many; V gene: TRBV18
CDR3 protein: CASSLVRGVYNEQFF; CDR3 DNA: TGTGCCAGCAGTTTAGTGCGGGGGGTTTACAATGAGCAGTTCTTC; J gene: TRBJ2-1; D gene: TRBD2; clone size: many; V gene: TRBV27
CDR3 protein: CASKNRVSNTEAFF; CDR3 DNA: TGTGCCAGCAAAAACAGGGTATCGAACACTGAAGCTTTCTTT; J gene: TRBJ1-1; D gene: -; clone size: few; V gene: TRBV6-1
CDR3 protein: CSARDQGPSEPKNIQYF; CDR3 DNA: TGCAGTGCTAGAGACCAAGGGCCATCGGAGCCCAAAAACATTCAGTACTTC; J gene: TRBJ2-4; D gene: -; clone size: -; V gene: TRBV20-1
CDR3 protein: CASSTGQLNTEAFF; CDR3 DNA: TGCGCCAGCAGCACGGGACAGTTGAACACTGAAGCTTTCTTT; J gene: TRBJ1-1; D gene: TRBD1; clone size: few; V gene: TRBV5-1
CDR3 protein: CASSPSGPANTGELFF; CDR3 DNA: TGCGCCAGCAGCCCGAGCGGGCCTGCGAACACCGGGGAGCTGTTTTTT; J gene: TRBJ2-2; D gene: -; clone size: few; V gene: TRBV5-1
CDR3 protein: CASSLRTRGREQYF; CDR3 DNA: TGTGCCAGCAGCCTGCGGACTAGAGGGCGCGAGCAGTACTTC; J gene: TRBJ2-7; D gene: TRBD2; clone size: -; V gene: TRBV3-1
CDR3 protein: CASSLASGAYGYTF; CDR3 DNA: TGCGCCAGCAGCTTGGCCAGCGGAGCGTATGGCTACACCTTC; J gene: TRBJ1-2; D gene: -; clone size: -; V gene: TRBV5-1
CDR3 protein: CASTRGTRSGELFF; CDR3 DNA: TGTGCCAGCACCCGGGGGACGCGTTCCGGGGAGCTGTTTTTT; J gene: TRBJ2-2; D gene: -; clone size: -; V gene: TRBV12-3/TRBV12-4
CDR3 protein: CASSQVTGKHNSPLHF; CDR3 DNA: TGTGCCAGCAGCCAAGTGACAGGGAAACATAATTCACCCCTCCACTTT; J gene: TRBJ1-6; D gene: TRBD1; clone size: many; V gene: TRBV3-1
CDR3 protein: CASSLGGFQETQYF; CDR3 DNA: TGCGCCAGCAGCTTGGGGGGGTTCCAAGAGACCCAGTACTTC; J gene: TRBJ2-5; D gene: -; clone size: many; V gene: TRBV5-1
CDR3 protein: CASSTQGRGHIRGGYTF; CDR3 DNA: TGTGCCAGCAGTACACAGGGGAGGGGGCATATAAGGGGTGGCTACACCTTC; J gene: TRBJ1-2; D gene: TRBD1; clone size: many; V gene: TRBV12-3/TRBV12-4
CDR3 protein: CASSLAGGDRTDTQYF; CDR3 DNA: TGCGCCAGCAGCCTGGCCGGGGGGGACAGGACAGATACGCAGTATTTT; J gene: TRBJ2-3; D gene: -; clone size: -; V gene: TRBV5-1
CDR3 protein: CASSSIGDYGYTF; CDR3 DNA: TGTGCCAGCAGCTCGATCGGGGACTATGGCTACACCTTC; J gene: TRBJ1-2; D gene: -; clone size: many; V gene: TRBV12-3/TRBV12-4
CDR3 protein: CASSLRAGAKDTQYF; CDR3 DNA: TGTGCCAGCAGTCTCCGAGCGGGAGCGAAAGATACGCAGTATTTT; J gene: TRBJ2-3; D gene: TRBD2; clone size: -; V gene: TRBV6-1
CDR3 protein: CASRPPGQGRTEAFF; CDR3 DNA: TGTGCCAGCAGGCCACCGGGACAGGGCAGGACTGAAGCTTTCTTT; J gene: TRBJ1-1; D gene: TRBD1; clone size: -; V gene: TRBV6-1
CDR3 protein: CASSYTSSGTSGSADTQYF; CDR3 DNA: TGTGCCAGCAGTTACACCTCATCCGGGACTAGCGGGAGTGCAGATACGCAGTATTTT; J gene: TRBJ2-3; D gene: TRBD2; clone size: few; V gene: TRBV6-2/TRBV6-3
CDR3 protein: CASSLSPNLGANVLTF; CDR3 DNA: TGCGCCAGCAGCCTCTCCCCTAATTTGGGGGCCAACGTCCTGACTTTC; J gene: TRBJ2-6; D gene: -; clone size: -; V gene: TRBV4-3
CDR3 protein: CASSSRQDPTVAFF; CDR3 DNA: TGTGCCAGCAGTTCCCGGCAGGACCCGACTGTGGCTTTCTTT; J gene: TRBJ1-1; D gene: -; clone size: many; V gene: TRBV28
CDR3 protein: CASSVGDRQDNGYTF; CDR3 DNA: TGTGCCAGCAGCGTGGGGGACAGACAAGACAATGGCTACACCTTC; J gene: TRBJ1-2; D gene: TRBD1; clone size: -; V gene: TRBV7-9
CDR3 protein: CAISDYRGSSTDTQYF; CDR3 DNA: TGTGCCATCAGTGATTACAGAGGCTCTAGCACAGATACGCAGTATTTT; J gene: TRBJ2-3; D gene: -; clone size: -; V gene: TRBV10-3
CDR3 protein: CAGLLGTGNYEQYF; CDR3 DNA: TGTGCCGGACTTTTGGGGACAGGGAACTACGAGCAGTACTTC; J gene: TRBJ2-7; D gene: TRBD1; clone size: -; V gene: TRBV27
CDR3 protein: CSARNLGTGWETQYF; CDR3 DNA: TGCAGTGCTAGAAATCTGGGGACAGGGTGGGAGACCCAGTACTTC; J gene: TRBJ2-5; D gene: TRBD1; clone size: -; V gene: TRBV20-1
CDR3 protein: CASSLTSGKSSYEQYF; CDR3 DNA: TGTGCCAGCAGCCTAACTAGCGGGAAGAGCTCCTACGAGCAGTACTTC; J gene: TRBJ2-7; D gene: TRBD2; clone size: -; V gene: TRBV7-2